A single TCR beta chain is shown here with its context. Extracted from the samples, RNA was reverse transcribed into cDNA to serve as the sequencing template. Profiled with immunoSEQ multiplex PCR; TCRdb holds only in-frame clones, not every one. The sample consists of 100,000 to 130,000 clones, under 60% of them appearing once. The data were obtained in a study of CD8+ T cells in alopecia areata. This clonotype was obtained from a human donor with alopecia areata. The sequencing sample was made of NKG2D-low CD8+ T cells sorted from blood.

The CDR3: CASREYSNQPQHF. DNA for the CDR3: TGTGCCAGCAGGGAGTATAGCAATCAGCCCCAGCATTTT. This chain connects TRBV19 to TRBJ1-5, with D tentatively TRBD1 (5 bases). Trimming took 9 bases from V and 0 from J, leaving 9 bases between them. The CDR3 loop spans 13 amino acids. CDR1 is LNHDA and CDR2 is SQIVND in the germline V gene (reference sequence).